The 18 T cell receptor beta chains in this list originate from one sample, sequenced in a study of blood T cells in healthy people across ages. For the second PCR, which ran for about 6 to 12 cycles, a sample-barcoded 5' primer and a J-beta primer mix were used. MiXCR was run by TCRdb on the 5' RACE reads, yielding one entry per CDR3 protein. The data show some 1.5 million distinct CDR3 sequences, with roughly 27% seen just once and about 8% held by the top ten. The specimen sequenced was blood. The receptors come from a woman in her twenties or thirties in good health.

The chain carries TRBV20-1 and TRBJ2-3; 14 nucleotides match TRBD2. The J segment lost 2 bases and the V segment lost 5 bases, leaving 12 bases of the junction unmatched. The CDR3 covers 18 residues. The germline V gene encodes CDR1 DFQATT and CDR2 SNEGSKA (reference sequence). CDR3 bases: TGCAGTGCTCGGGGGGGACTAGCGGGAGTCGTTGACACAGATACGCAGTATTTT. Translation: CSARGGLAGVVDTDTQYF.

This clonotype was recorded many times. This chain joins TRBV5-6 and TRBJ2-7, with 9 bases that match TRBD1. The germline CDR1 and CDR2 sequences are SGHDT and YYEEEE. This CDR3 contains 15 residues. J was trimmed by 1 base and V by 4 bases; bases with no gene match: 6. The CDR3 reads CASSNSGTGSYEQYF. As DNA, the CDR3 is TGTGCCAGCAGCAACTCCGGGACAGGGTCCTACGAGCAGTACTTC.

This clonotype occurred a few times. V usage is TRBV4-3 and J usage is TRBJ2-1; TRBD2 agrees at 10 bases. The germline CDR1 and CDR2 sequences are LGHNA and YSLEER. This CDR3 comprises 17 residues. The V segment lost 0 bases and the J segment 8 bases; nucleotides outside the gene matches: 10. The chain's CDR3 is CASSQEEASGRWHEQFF. The CDR3 region has the DNA TGCGCCAGCAGCCAAGAAGAAGCTAGCGGGAGATGGCATGAGCAGTTCTTC.

This clonotype was recorded at least ten times. The genes are TRBV20-1 and TRBJ1-4; 8 positions match TRBD1. From germline, CDR1 is DFQATT and CDR2 SNEGSKA (reference sequence). The V segment lost 0 bases and the J segment 8 bases; nucleotides outside the gene matches: 5. The CDR3 consists of 14 residues. The CDR3 reads CSARDDRGGEKLFF. CDR3 nucleotides: TGCAGTGCTAGAGATGACAGGGGAGGGGAAAAACTGTTTTTT.

This clonotype was recorded a few times. V and J are TRBV14 and TRBJ2-3; D is tentatively TRBD1 or TRBD2 (5 bases each). With 4 bases removed from V and 2 bases from J, the gap between germline ends came to 10 bases. Germline V CDR1 and CDR2: SGHDN, FVKESK. The CDR3 has 14 amino acids. The CDR3: CASSRGTYTDTQYF. CDR3 nucleotide sequence: TGTGCCAGCAGCCGAGGGACCTACACAGATACGCAGTATTTT.

As for this clonotype: At one boundary the junction diverges from the germline segment, which might be a read error. The chain uses TRBV12-3 or TRBV12-4 and TRBJ1-2; 7 bases match TRBD1. The CDR3 sequence is 16 residues long. CDR3 bases: TGTGCCATCAGTGAGTCGGGGACAGCGACGCCTTATGGCTACACCTTC. It codes for CAISESGTATPYGYTF.

Note on this clonotype: One end of the junction varies from germline; a read error may be responsible. CDR3 in amino acids: CASSLTYYYEQFF. The CDR3 nucleotides read TGTGCCAGCAGCTTAACCTACTACTATGAGCAGTTCTTC. The chain recombines TRBV7-6 with TRBJ2-1; the D is unclear. The V gene's germline CDR1 is SGHVS and CDR2 FNYEAQ. The CDR3 is 13 residues long.

The chain joins TRBV5-1 to TRBJ2-7; 9 nucleotides align to TRBD1. The end of the DNA fits TRBJ2-5 better, so the J call may be wrong. This CDR3 is built from 15 residues. CDR1 is SGHRS and CDR2 is YFSETQ in the germline V gene. The CDR3 is CASSLNRGRSETQYF. CDR3 nucleotide sequence: TGCGCCAGCAGCTTGAACAGGGGGCGATCGGAGACCCAGTACTTC.

This chain uses TRBV29-1 with TRBJ2-5; 13 bases are a match to TRBD2. The end of the DNA fits TRBJ2-7 better, so the J call may be wrong. The CDR3 is 15 amino acids. Germline values: CDR1 SQVTM, CDR2 ANQGSEA. This chain's CDR3 is CSVVRLAGGLSEQYF. CDR3 nucleotides: TGCAGCGTTGTAAGACTAGCGGGAGGATTAAGCGAGCAGTACTTC.

The chain joins TRBV11-2 to TRBJ2-1; D not resolved. Trimming left V 4 bases short and J 7 bases short, with 20 bases between. CDR1 and CDR2 (germline): SGHAT, FQNNGV. The CDR3 covers 16 residues. DNA for the CDR3: TGTGCCAGCAGCTCTCCGGGTGTGGGATTCAGGAATGAGCAGTTCTTC. Protein sequence: CASSSPGVGFRNEQFF.

This clonotype was picked up a small number of times. This chain connects TRBV19 to TRBJ2-1; D is uncertain. V gave up 3 bases and J gave up 7 bases, with 13 bases separating them. The CDR3 covers 14 residues. The V gene's germline CDR1 is LNHDA and CDR2 SQIVND (reference sequence). The CDR3 loop is CASSMFPMTNEQFF. The CDR3 coding sequence is TGTGCCAGTAGTATGTTCCCCATGACGAATGAGCAGTTCTTC.

The CDR3 DNA is TGTGCCAGCAGCCAGCCGGGCGGTAATGAAAAACTGTTTTTT. This encodes CASSQPGGNEKLFF. The rearrangement uses TRBV7-9 and TRBJ1-4; D unclear. V was pared by 5 bases and J by 4 bases, with 11 bases between. The CDR3 consists of 14 residues. Germline assignment: CDR1 SEHNR and CDR2 FQNEAQ (reference sequence).

The V call is TRBV10-2, the J call TRBJ1-6; D uncertain. The germline CDR1 and CDR2 sequences are WSHSY and SAAADI. The V end was cut by 5 bases, the J end by 0 bases, with 8 bases between. The CDR3 spans 15 residues. The CDR3 DNA reads as TGCGCCAGCAGTAATTTATACTCCTATAATTCACCCCTCCACTTT. As protein: CASSNLYSYNSPLHF.

Only one count was recorded for this clonotype. This may stem from a read error, because a much larger clone lies one nucleotide away. The J gene is TRBJ2-5, the V gene TRBV9; D ambiguous. The germline gives CDR1 SGDLS, CDR2 YYNGEE. The CDR3 sequence is 15 residues long. The CDR3 bases are TGTGCCGGCAGCGTAGGCGGCAGCCCTGGGGAGACCCAGTACTTC. This codes for CAGSVGGSPGETQYF.

This clonotype was counted many times. V is TRBV6-5 and J is TRBJ2-1, with 12 bases lining up with TRBD2. Germline CDR1 reads MNHEY; CDR2 reads SVGAGI. The J segment lost 8 bases and the V segment lost 6 bases, leaving 5 bases of the junction unmatched. This CDR3 has 14 residues. CDR3 sequence reads: CASSITSGRYEQFF. The CDR3 DNA sequence: TGTGCCAGCAGCATAACTAGCGGGAGGTATGAGCAGTTCTTC.

This clonotype has just a few counts. The chain joins TRBV2 to TRBJ1-2; 12 positions match TRBD1. The CDR3 loop spans 15 amino acids. With V trimmed by 6 bases and J by 8 bases, 10 bases remained unmatched. The germline CDR1 and CDR2 sequences are SNHLY and FYNNEI. The DNA of the CDR3 is TGTGCCAGCAGCGTCCTGGGACAGGGGGCGCTCGGCTACACCTTC. Protein sequence: CASSVLGQGALGYTF.

For this clonotype: A much more abundant neighbour one base away suggests this may be a read error. The chain has TRBV24-1 and TRBJ1-5; 10 bases agree with TRBD1. CDR1 KGHDR and CDR2 SFDVKD come from the germline V gene. The CDR3 covers 16 residues. This CDR3 is CAASDLTGGPNQPQHF. The CDR3 DNA reads TGTGCCGCCAGTGACCTGACAGGGGGCCCAAATCAGCCCCAGCATTTT.

This chain links TRBV20-1 with TRBJ2-7; 12 bases are a match to TRBD1. Trimming took 5 bases from V and 5 from J; bases not matched to a gene: 7. The CDR3 is 14 residues long. CDR1 is DFQATT and CDR2 is SNEGSKA in the germline V gene (reference sequence). CDR3: CSAYSGTGGDEQYF. CDR3 DNA: TGCAGTGCTTATTCCGGGACAGGGGGCGACGAGCAGTACTTC.